These 21 T cell receptor beta chains came from one sample sequenced in a study of beta chain features in type 1 diabetes. Findings and caveats of the study: Shorter TCRB CDR3s, moderately but significantly so, marked every one of the four CD4+ subsets in Type 1 diabetes patients.

No cognate antigen is known for these TCRs. Every isolated RNA sample was fully reverse transcribed, so sequencing captured expressed TCRB transcripts. The method was immunoSEQ multiplex PCR; TCRdb's version includes in-frame clones alone and lacks a portion of them. The table includes about 360,000 clones, roughly an eighth detected once. Sequencing was carried out using naive CD4+ T cells from blood. These receptors originate from a woman younger than 35 with type 1 diabetes.

There are a few counts of this clone. J is TRBJ1-4 and V is TRBV28, with 11 bases matching TRBD1. The CDR3 contains 17 residues. The germline gives CDR1 MDHEN, CDR2 SYDVKM. Unmatched junction bases numbered 13, after V lost 6 bases and J lost 7 bases. This CDR3 is CASRSDFRDRGSEKLFF. CDR3 coding DNA: TGTGCCAGCAGATCCGATTTCCGGGACAGGGGGAGTGAAAAACTGTTTTTT.

This chain uses TRBV11-2 with TRBJ2-2; a weak D match, TRBD1 (5 bases). Germline CDR1 and CDR2: SGHAT and FQNNGV. This CDR3 region has 15 residues. V was pared by 5 bases and J by 2 bases, with 12 bases between. The CDR3 DNA follows: TGTGCCAGCAGCAGCAGACAGACTAACACCGGGGAGCTGTTTTTT. Residues: CASSSRQTNTGELFF.

This chain connects TRBV5-1 to TRBJ1-4; no definite D call. Trimming pared 3 bases from V and 3 bases from J, leaving 6 bases between. The CDR3 covers 13 residues. Looked up from germline, CDR1 is SGHRS and CDR2 is YFSETQ. The CDR3 DNA sequence: TGCGCCAGCAGCTCCACTTCTAATGAAAAACTGTTTTTT. Protein sequence: CASSSTSNEKLFF.

The J gene is TRBJ2-5, the V gene TRBV28; D not resolved. This CDR3 comprises 10 residues. CDR1 is MDHEN, CDR2 SYDVKM, per germline. The V gene lost 10 bases and the J gene lost 5 bases, with 8 bases spanning the gap. In nucleotides, the CDR3 is TGTGCCACAATCCGGGAGACCCAGTACTTC. The encoded protein is CATIRETQYF.

The rearrangement links TRBV2 to TRBJ1-2; no reliable D call. Germline V gene sequence: CDR1 SNHLY, CDR2 FYNNEI. The V end lost 5 bases, the J end lost 1 base, and 8 bases lay between the germline ends. The CDR3 extends over 13 amino acids. In nucleotides, the CDR3 is TGTGCCAGCAGTCTACTCAATAACTATGGCTACACCTTC. Translation gives CASSLLNNYGYTF.

This clone occurred a few times. CDR3 residues: CASSHDRGRDTEAFF. CDR3 bases: TGCGCCAGCAGCCACGACAGGGGTCGAGACACTGAAGCTTTCTTT. This rearrangement joins TRBV4-1 to TRBJ1-1; TRBD1 matches 8 bases. CDR1 is MGHRA and CDR2 is YSYEKL in the germline V gene. There are 15 residues in the CDR3. The ends lost 3 bases at V and 3 bases at J; junction bases unmatched: 6.

This clone was seen a few times. This chain connects TRBV4-1 to TRBJ2-7; 8 positions match TRBD2. Losses at the gene ends were 4 bases for V and 5 bases for J; bases not matched to a gene: 10. The germline gives CDR1 MGHRA, CDR2 YSYEKL. CDR3 length equals 15 residues. The CDR3, as DNA: TGCGCCAGCAGCCCTTATTCCGGGAGGGCCCACGAGCAGTACTTC. This gives the protein CASSPYSGRAHEQYF.

In its sample, this clone was seen a few times. The chain recombines TRBV4-3 with TRBJ2-3, with D perhaps TRBD1 (6 bases). V lost 6 bases and J 2 bases, leaving 15 bases between the germline ends. CDR3 length equals 15 residues. The germline gives CDR1 LGHNA, CDR2 YSLEER. CDR3 protein: CASRAGTYDTDTQYF. The DNA of the CDR3 is TGCGCCAGCAGGGCCGGGACATATGACACAGATACGCAGTATTTT.

The chain combines TRBV2 with TRBJ2-1; 12 nucleotides match TRBD2. Losses at the gene ends were 6 bases for V and 6 bases for J; bases not matched to a gene: 6. The germline gives CDR1 SNHLY, CDR2 FYNNEI. This CDR3 has 15 amino acids. CDR3 in amino acids: CASSSTSGGPNEQFF. CDR3 sequence (DNA): TGTGCCAGCAGCTCGACTAGCGGGGGACCCAATGAGCAGTTCTTC.

The V and J genes are TRBV5-1 and TRBJ2-5; TRBD2 matches at 7 bases. The V and J ends lost 1 base and 2 bases, in that order; junction bases with no gene match: 5. The length of the CDR3 is 15 residues. Germline V gene sequence: CDR1 SGHRS, CDR2 YFSETQ. CDR3 in amino acids: CASSLRGDGQETQYF. CDR3 nucleotide sequence: TGCGCCAGCAGCTTGCGGGGGGATGGACAAGAGACCCAGTACTTC.

The chain recombines TRBV5-1 with TRBJ2-3, with 11 bases that match TRBD2. CDR1 and CDR2 (germline): SGHRS, YFSETQ. Losses at the gene ends were 2 bases for V and 2 bases for J; bases not matched to a gene: 7. The length of the CDR3 is 17 residues. The CDR3 region has the DNA TGCGCCAGCAGCTTTCTCCCGGGACTAGCGGCCACAGATACGCAGTATTTT. Amino acids: CASSFLPGLAATDTQYF. Supplemented by reference TRBV5-1 and TRBJ2-3, the full variable domain reads KAGVTQTPRYLIKTRGQQVTLSCSPISGHRSVSWYQQTPGQGLQFLFEYFSETQRNKGNFPGRFSGRQFSNSRSEMNVSTLELGDSALYLCASSFLPGLAATDTQYFGPGTRLTVL.

The J gene is TRBJ2-5, the V gene TRBV15; maybe TRBD2 (6 bases). The CDR3 is 14 amino acids. Germline V gives CDR1 LNHNV, CDR2 YYDKDF (reference sequence). The V and J ends lost 2 bases and 3 bases respectively, with 10 bases between them. CDR3 DNA: TGTGCCACCAGCAGACACGGGGGAGAAGAGACCCAGTACTTC. Its translation is CATSRHGGEETQYF.

The chain carries TRBV6-6 and TRBJ1-4, with 9 bases lining up with TRBD1. Germline V CDR1 and CDR2: MNHNY, SVGAGI (reference sequence). The CDR3 loop spans 15 amino acids. Trimming cost V 6 bases and J 5 bases; bases outside gene matches: 7. In DNA, the CDR3 is TGTGCCAGCAGACCGATGACAGGGGGGAATGAAAAACTGTTTTTT. Its protein product is CASRPMTGGNEKLFF.

V and J are TRBV7-8 and TRBJ2-5; 9 bases are shared with TRBD1. In germline, CDR1 is SGHVS, CDR2 FQNEAQ. With V trimmed by 1 base and J by 7 bases, 4 bases remained unmatched. The CDR3 runs to 14 residues. CDR3 amino acids: CASSLGDRVGTQYF. The CDR3 nucleotides read TGTGCCAGCAGCTTAGGGGACAGGGTGGGGACCCAGTACTTC. Full variable domain (outside the CDR3, taken from reference TRBV7-8 and TRBJ2-5): GAGVSQSPRYKVAKRGQDVALRCDPISGHVSLFWYQQALGQGPEFLTYFQNEAQLDKSGLPSDRFFAERPEGSVSTLKIQRTQQEDSAVYLCASSLGDRVGTQYFGPGTRLLVL.

J is TRBJ1-1 and V is TRBV7-2, with D perhaps TRBD1 (6 bases). This CDR3 is built from 15 residues. Germline CDR1 reads SGHTA; CDR2 reads FQGNSA. Trimming removed 7 bases from V and 4 bases from J, with 19 bases in between. This CDR3 is CASNPVRTVGTEAFF. The DNA for the CDR3 is TGTGCCAGCAACCCCGTCCGGACAGTCGGCACTGAAGCTTTCTTT.

This clone turned up a few times. The chain is built from TRBV2 and TRBJ2-5; a possible D gene is TRBD2 (5 bases). The V end was cut by 4 bases, the J end by 5 bases, with 8 bases between. The CDR3 has 12 residues. Germline V CDR1 and CDR2: SNHLY, FYNNEI. CDR3 in DNA: TGTGCCAGCAGTGCCGGGATCGAGACCCAGTACTTC. This encodes CASSAGIETQYF.

This clone came up a few times. The V gene is TRBV30, the J gene TRBJ1-3; no firm D call. V dropped 5 bases and J dropped 8 bases, with 10 bases sitting between them. Germline CDR1 reads GTSNPN; CDR2 reads SVGIG (reference sequence). The length of the CDR3 is 11 residues. CDR3 region: CAWGSLDTIYF. The CDR3, as DNA: TGTGCCTGGGGGAGTTTGGACACCATATATTTT.

J is TRBJ2-6 and V is TRBV4-1; D is unresolved. CDR3 length equals 16 residues. V lost 1 base, J lost 2 bases, and 9 bases lay in between. Looked up from germline, CDR1 is MGHRA and CDR2 is YSYEKL. CDR3 coding DNA: TGCGCCAGCAGCCAAGGAGGCGCCCCTGGGGCCAACGTCCTGACTTTC. It encodes CASSQGGAPGANVLTF.

This clone was seen a single time. DNA of the CDR3: TGTGCCAGCAGCTTATTTGTAGACTACGAGCAGTACTTC. As protein: CASSLFVDYEQYF. The V gene is TRBV7-2, the J gene TRBJ2-7; no definite D call. The CDR3 is 13 residues long. Trimming shortened V by 2 bases and J by 3 bases, and 8 bases separated the two germline ends. The germline gives CDR1 SGHTA, CDR2 FQGNSA.

This clone was detected only a few times. The V and J genes are TRBV19 and TRBJ2-1, with TRBD2 identical over 9 bases. V shed 4 bases, J shed 1 base, and the junction held 5 bases outside the gene matches. Germline assignment: CDR1 LNHDA and CDR2 SQIVND (reference sequence). This CDR3 region has 16 residues. The CDR3 DNA sequence: TGTGCCAGTAGTAAATCGGCGGGAGGGTCCTACAATGAGCAGTTCTTC. It specifies CASSKSAGGSYNEQFF.

V and J are TRBV7-9 and TRBJ2-7, with 7 bases identical to TRBD2. This CDR3 has 12 residues. CDR1 and CDR2 (germline): SEHNR, FQNEAQ (reference sequence). Losses at the gene ends were 3 bases for V and 6 bases for J; bases not matched to a gene: 2. The DNA of the CDR3 is TGTGCCAGCAGCTTTACGGGGGGCGAGCAGTACTTC. As protein: CASSFTGGEQYF. Full variable domain (outside the CDR3, taken from reference TRBV7-9 and TRBJ2-7): DTGVSQNPRHKITKRGQNVTFRCDPISEHNRLYWYRQTLGQGPEFLTYFQNEAQLEKSRLLSDRFSAERPKGSFSTLEIQRTEQGDSAMYLCASSFTGGEQYFGPGTRLTVT.